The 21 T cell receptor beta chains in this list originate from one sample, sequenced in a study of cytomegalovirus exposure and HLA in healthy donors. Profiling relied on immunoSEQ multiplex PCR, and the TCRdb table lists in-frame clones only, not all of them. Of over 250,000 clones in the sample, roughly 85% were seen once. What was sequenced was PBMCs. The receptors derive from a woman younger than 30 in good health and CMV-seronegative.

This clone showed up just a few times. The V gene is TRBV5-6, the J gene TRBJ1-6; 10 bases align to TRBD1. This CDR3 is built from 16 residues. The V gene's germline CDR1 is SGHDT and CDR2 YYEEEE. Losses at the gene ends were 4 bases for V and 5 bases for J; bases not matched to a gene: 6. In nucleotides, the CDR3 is TGTGCCAGCAGCGTACTGACAGGGGGCCATAATTCACCCCTCCACTTT. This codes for CASSVLTGGHNSPLHF.

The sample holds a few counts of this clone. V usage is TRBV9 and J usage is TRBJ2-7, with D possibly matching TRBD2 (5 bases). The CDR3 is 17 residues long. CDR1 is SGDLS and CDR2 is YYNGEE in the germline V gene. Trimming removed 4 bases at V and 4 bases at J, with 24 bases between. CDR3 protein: CASSPRGPGPERYEQYF. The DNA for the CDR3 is TGTGCCAGCAGCCCCCGCGGGCCAGGCCCGGAGCGATACGAGCAGTACTTC.

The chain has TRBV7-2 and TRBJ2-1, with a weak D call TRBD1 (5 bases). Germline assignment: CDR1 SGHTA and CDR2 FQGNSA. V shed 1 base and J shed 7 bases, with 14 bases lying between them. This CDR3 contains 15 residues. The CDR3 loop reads CASSLGGRVWNEQFF. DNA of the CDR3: TGTGCCAGCAGCTTAGGAGGCAGGGTTTGGAATGAGCAGTTCTTC.

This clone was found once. DNA for the CDR3: TGTGCCAGCAGCCCAGCAGGCAGGGCTGGCGAAAAACTGTTTTTT. Translating it yields CASSPAGRAGEKLFF. The chain employs TRBV9 and TRBJ1-4; D is possibly TRBD1 (5 bases). V was cut by 4 bases and J by 8 bases, with 18 bases left in between. CDR3 size: 15 residues. CDR1 and CDR2 (germline): SGDLS, YYNGEE.

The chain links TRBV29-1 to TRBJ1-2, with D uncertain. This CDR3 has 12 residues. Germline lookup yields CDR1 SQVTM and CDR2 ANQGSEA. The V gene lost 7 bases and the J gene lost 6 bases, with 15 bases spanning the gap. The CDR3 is CSGLIEGHGYTF. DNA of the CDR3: TGCAGCGGATTAATTGAGGGTCATGGCTACACCTTC.

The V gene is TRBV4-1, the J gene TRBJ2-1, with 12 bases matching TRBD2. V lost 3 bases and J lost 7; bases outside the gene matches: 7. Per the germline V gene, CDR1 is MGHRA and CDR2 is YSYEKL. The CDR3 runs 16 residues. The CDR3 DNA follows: TGCGCCAGCAGCCAGGACTGGACTAGCGGGGAAAATGAGCAGTTCTTC. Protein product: CASSQDWTSGENEQFF.

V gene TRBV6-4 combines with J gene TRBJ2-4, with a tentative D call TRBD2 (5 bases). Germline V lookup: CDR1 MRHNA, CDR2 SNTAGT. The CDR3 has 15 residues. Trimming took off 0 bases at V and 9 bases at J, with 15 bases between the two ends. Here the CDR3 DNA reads TGTGCCAGCAGTGACTCGATAGCCGGTGGGAGCATTCAGTACTTC. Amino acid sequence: CASSDSIAGGSIQYF.

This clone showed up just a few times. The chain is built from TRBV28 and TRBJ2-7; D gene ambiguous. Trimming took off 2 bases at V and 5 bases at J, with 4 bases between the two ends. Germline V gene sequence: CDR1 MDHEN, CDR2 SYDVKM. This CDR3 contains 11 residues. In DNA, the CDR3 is TGTGCCAGCAGTTTAACGGACGAGCAGTACTTC. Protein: CASSLTDEQYF.

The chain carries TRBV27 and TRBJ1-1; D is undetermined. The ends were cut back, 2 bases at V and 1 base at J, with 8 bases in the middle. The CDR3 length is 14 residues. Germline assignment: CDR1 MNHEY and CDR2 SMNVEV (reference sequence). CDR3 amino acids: CASSLRRQNTEAFF. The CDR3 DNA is TGTGCCAGCAGTTTACGCCGACAGAACACTGAAGCTTTCTTT.

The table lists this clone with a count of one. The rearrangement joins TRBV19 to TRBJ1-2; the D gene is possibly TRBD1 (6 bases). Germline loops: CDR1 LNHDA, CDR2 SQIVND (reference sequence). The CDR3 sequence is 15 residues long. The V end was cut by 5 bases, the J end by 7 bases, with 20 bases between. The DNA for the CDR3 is TGTGCCAGTAGTGAGGAGGCCAGGGGAATTGGTGGCTACACCTTC. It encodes CASSEEARGIGGYTF. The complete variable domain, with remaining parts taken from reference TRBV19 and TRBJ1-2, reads DGGITQSPKYLFRKEGQNVTLSCEQNLNHDAMYWYRQDPGQGLRLIYYSQIVNDFQKGDIAEGYSVSREKKESFPLTVTSAQKNPTAFYLCASSEEARGIGGYTFGSGTRLTVV.

CDR3 DNA sequence: TGTGCCTGGGGTTCTGGGACTAGCGGTATATACGAGCAGTACTTC. Its translation: CAWGSGTSGIYEQYF. The V call is TRBV30, the J call TRBJ2-7, with 11 positions matching TRBD2. V shed 5 bases, J shed 4 bases, and the junction held 10 bases outside the gene matches. The germline V gene encodes CDR1 GTSNPN and CDR2 SVGIG (reference sequence). This CDR3 is 15 amino acids long.

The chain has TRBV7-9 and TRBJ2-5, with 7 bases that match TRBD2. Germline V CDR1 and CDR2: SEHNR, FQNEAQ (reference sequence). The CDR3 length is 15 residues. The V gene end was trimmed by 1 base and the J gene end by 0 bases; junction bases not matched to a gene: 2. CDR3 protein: CASSLDGGYQETQYF. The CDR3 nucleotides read TGTGCCAGCAGCTTAGACGGGGGGTACCAAGAGACCCAGTACTTC.

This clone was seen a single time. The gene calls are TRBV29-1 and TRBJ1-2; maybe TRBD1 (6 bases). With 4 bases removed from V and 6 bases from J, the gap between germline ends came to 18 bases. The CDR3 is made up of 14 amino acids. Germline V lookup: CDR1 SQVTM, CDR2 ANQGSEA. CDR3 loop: CSVVLFRGTHGYTF. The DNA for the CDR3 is TGCAGCGTTGTGCTCTTCAGGGGTACCCATGGCTACACCTTC.

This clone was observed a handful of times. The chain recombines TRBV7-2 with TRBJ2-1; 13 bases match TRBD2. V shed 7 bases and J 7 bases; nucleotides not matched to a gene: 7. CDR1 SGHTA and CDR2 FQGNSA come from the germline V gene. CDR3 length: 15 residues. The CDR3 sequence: CASTTSGGAANEQFF. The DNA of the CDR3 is TGTGCCAGCACCACTAGCGGGGGGGCTGCAAATGAGCAGTTCTTC.

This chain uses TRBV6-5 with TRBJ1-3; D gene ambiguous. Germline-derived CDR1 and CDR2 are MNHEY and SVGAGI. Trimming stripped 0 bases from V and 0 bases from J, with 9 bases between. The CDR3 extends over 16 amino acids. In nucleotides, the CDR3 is TGTGCCAGCAGTTACTCGCCGACAAACTCTGGAAACACCATATATTTT. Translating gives CASSYSPTNSGNTIYF.

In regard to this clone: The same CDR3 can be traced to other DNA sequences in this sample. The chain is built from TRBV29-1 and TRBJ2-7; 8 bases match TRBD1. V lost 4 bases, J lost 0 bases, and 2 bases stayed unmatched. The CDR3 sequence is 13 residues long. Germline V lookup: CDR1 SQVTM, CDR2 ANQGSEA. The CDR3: CSVGTGGSYEQYF. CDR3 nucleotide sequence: TGCAGCGTTGGAACAGGGGGCTCCTACGAGCAGTACTTC.

The CDR3 loop reads CASSLATGNYGYTF. DNA of the CDR3: TGTGCCAGCAGTTTGGCGACAGGAAACTATGGCTACACCTTC. The chain is built from TRBV28 and TRBJ1-2; tentative D call: TRBD1 (6 bases). Per the germline V gene, CDR1 is MDHEN and CDR2 is SYDVKM. This CDR3 has 14 amino acids. Trimming removed 3 bases from V and 2 bases from J, with 10 bases in between.

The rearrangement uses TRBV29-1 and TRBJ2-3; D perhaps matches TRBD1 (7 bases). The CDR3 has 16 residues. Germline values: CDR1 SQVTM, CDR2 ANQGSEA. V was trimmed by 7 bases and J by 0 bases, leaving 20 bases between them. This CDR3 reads CSAEGGAGPSTDTQYF. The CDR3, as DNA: TGCAGCGCCGAAGGGGGCGCGGGGCCTAGCACAGATACGCAGTATTTT.

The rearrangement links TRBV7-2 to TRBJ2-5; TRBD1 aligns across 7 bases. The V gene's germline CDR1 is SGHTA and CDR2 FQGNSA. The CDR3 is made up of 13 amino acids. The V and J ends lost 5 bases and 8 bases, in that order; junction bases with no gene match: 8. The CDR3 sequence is CASSAGQVGTQYF. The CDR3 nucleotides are TGTGCCAGCAGCGCAGGACAGGTTGGAACCCAGTACTTC.

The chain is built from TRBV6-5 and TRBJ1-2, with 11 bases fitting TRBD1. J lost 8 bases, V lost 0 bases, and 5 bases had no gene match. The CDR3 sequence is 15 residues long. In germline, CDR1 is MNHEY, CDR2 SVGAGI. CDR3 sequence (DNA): TGTGCCAGCAGTTACTCGGACAGGGGGCTAGTGGGCTACACCTTC. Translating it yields CASSYSDRGLVGYTF.

CDR3 in DNA: TGCGCCAGCAGCCAAGACTTCTCTGGAAACACCATATATTTT. It encodes CASSQDFSGNTIYF. The genes are TRBV4-3 and TRBJ1-3; no firm D call. This CDR3 region has 14 residues. The germline gives CDR1 LGHNA, CDR2 YSLEER. V was trimmed by 0 bases and J by 0 bases, leaving 3 bases between them.